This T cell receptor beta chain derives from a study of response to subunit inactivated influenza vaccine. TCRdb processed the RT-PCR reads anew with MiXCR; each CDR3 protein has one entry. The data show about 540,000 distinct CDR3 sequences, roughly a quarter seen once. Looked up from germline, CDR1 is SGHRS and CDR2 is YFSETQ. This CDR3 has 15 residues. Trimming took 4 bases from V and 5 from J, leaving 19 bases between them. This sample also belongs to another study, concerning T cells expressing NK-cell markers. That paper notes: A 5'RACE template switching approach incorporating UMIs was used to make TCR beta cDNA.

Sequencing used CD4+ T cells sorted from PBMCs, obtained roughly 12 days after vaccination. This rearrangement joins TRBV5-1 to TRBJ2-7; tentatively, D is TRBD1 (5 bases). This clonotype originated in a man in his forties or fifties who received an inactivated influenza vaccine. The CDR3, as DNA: TGCGCCAGCAGCAGGGGCGCAGGCGAACGCCACGAGCAGTACTTC. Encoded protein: CASSRGAGERHEQYF.